Below are 25 T cell receptor beta chains sequenced from a single sample in a study of blood T cell repertoires in COVID-19 (dated by TCRdb to 2020 to 2021). The receptor library was made with the immunoSEQ multiplex PCR assay. TCRdb re-hosts the immuneACCESS table, in-frame sequences only. Its copies lack some clones; in the studies checked, an unresolved V gene accounts for under half of them, and the cause for the rest is not known. This sample is represented by over 400,000 clones; approximately 83% of them were singletons. The top ten clonotypes cover 3.2% of the sample. Sequencing input: peripheral blood. The receptors were sampled from a human donor in a cohort sampled during active COVID-19.

This chain uses TRBV15 with TRBJ2-7; tentatively, D is TRBD2 (5 bases). The CDR3 has 14 residues. The V end lost 5 bases, the J end lost 2 bases, and 13 bases lay between the germline ends. Germline lookup yields CDR1 LNHNV and CDR2 YYDKDF (reference sequence). The CDR3 is CATSLVGAPYEQYF. The CDR3 DNA reads TGTGCCACCAGCTTAGTGGGAGCACCCTACGAGCAGTACTTC.

Points on this clone: Germline and junction disagree at one end, which may indicate a read error. The CDR3 nucleotides are TGCGCCAGCAGCCAAGGACACCAAGAGACCCAGCACTTC. This codes for CASSQGHQETQHF. J is TRBJ2-5 and V is TRBV4-1; D gene ambiguous. Germline CDR1 reads MGHRA; CDR2 reads YSYEKL. The CDR3 extends over 13 amino acids.

The chain is built from TRBV7-2 and TRBJ2-3; maybe TRBD2 (5 bases). The CDR3 contains 19 residues. Trimming removed 5 bases at V and 5 bases at J, with 29 bases between. The germline gives CDR1 SGHTA, CDR2 FQGNSA. CDR3 residues: CASSARKVGVLGGGDTQYF. The CDR3 DNA reads as TGTGCCAGCAGCGCGCGCAAGGTCGGGGTACTCGGCGGCGGAGATACGCAGTATTTT. Drawing the rest from reference TRBV7-2 and TRBJ2-3, the complete variable domain is GAGVSQSPSNKVTEKGKDVELRCDPISGHTALYWYRQSLGQGLEFLIYFQGNSAPDKSGLPSDRFSAERTGGSVSTLTIQRTQQEDSAVYLCASSARKVGVLGGGDTQYFGPGTRLTVL.

The J gene is TRBJ1-1, the V gene TRBV19; the D is unclear. Germline lookup yields CDR1 LNHDA and CDR2 SQIVND (reference sequence). The CDR3 length is 16 residues. V shed 5 bases and J shed 2 bases, with 18 bases lying between them. The CDR3 DNA is TGTGCCAGTAGTGGCTTTGGTGTTGGTCAAAACACTGAAGCTTTCTTT. Translated: CASSGFGVGQNTEAFF.

V usage is TRBV7-2 and J usage is TRBJ1-4, with D uncertain. This CDR3 is built from 13 residues. V lost 6 bases and J lost 3, with 8 bases in between. The V gene's germline CDR1 is SGHTA and CDR2 FQGNSA. CDR3 residues: CASSRYPNEKLFF. CDR3 nucleotides: TGTGCCAGCAGTCGGTACCCTAATGAAAAACTGTTTTTT.

This clone was seen a few times. The chain joins TRBV2 to TRBJ1-5; D is unclear. V lost 6 bases and J 3 bases, leaving 12 bases between the germline ends. CDR1 is SNHLY and CDR2 is FYNNEI in the germline V gene. The CDR3 is 14 residues long. This CDR3 reads CASRRSQNNQPQHF. The DNA for the CDR3 is TGTGCCAGCAGACGTTCACAGAACAATCAGCCCCAGCATTTT.

The sample holds one count of this clone. This chain uses TRBV6-5 with TRBJ1-1; D remains unclear. V lost 5 bases, J lost 4 bases, and 17 bases lay in between. The CDR3 totals 15 residues. Germline CDR1 is MNHEY and CDR2 is SVGAGI. The CDR3 here is CASSHEVGRGTEAFF. The CDR3 bases are TGTGCCAGCAGTCACGAGGTGGGGAGAGGCACTGAAGCTTTCTTT.

J is TRBJ1-3 and V is TRBV20-1; D is possibly TRBD1 (6 bases). V lost 7 bases and J 3 bases, leaving 7 bases between the germline ends. This CDR3 comprises 11 residues. Germline-derived CDR1 and CDR2 are DFQATT and SNEGSKA (reference sequence). CDR3 bases: TGCAGTGGGACAGATGGAAACACCATATATTTT. Its protein product is CSGTDGNTIYF.

The CDR3: CASSFGTFYGYTF. The CDR3 bases are TGTGCCAGCAGTTTTGGGACTTTCTATGGCTACACCTTC. J is TRBJ1-2 and V is TRBV12-3 or TRBV12-4, with D perhaps TRBD1 (5 bases). V lost 3 bases to trimming and J lost 4 bases, with 9 bases between them. This CDR3 region has 13 residues.

In this sample, this clone turned up once. This chain connects TRBV6-5 to TRBJ2-3; 8 bases are a match to TRBD2. Germline V gene sequence: CDR1 MNHEY, CDR2 SVGAGI. V was clipped by 7 bases and J by 0 bases; unmatched bases: 3. The CDR3 loop spans 14 amino acids. DNA for the CDR3: TGTGCCAGCAAGCGGGAGTGGAGCACAGATACGCAGTATTTT. This codes for CASKREWSTDTQYF.

This clone occurred once. This chain links TRBV30 with TRBJ1-5, with 9 bases identical to TRBD1. Unmatched junction bases numbered 4, after V lost 5 bases and J lost 5 bases. This CDR3 spans 13 amino acids. Germline CDR1 GTSNPN, CDR2 SVGIG (reference sequence). CDR3 loop: CAWRTGAHQPQHF. CDR3 nucleotide sequence: TGTGCCTGGCGGACAGGGGCCCATCAGCCCCAGCATTTT.

This clone showed up just once. The CDR3 nucleotides are TGTGCCAGCAGCCAACAGTACTATGGCTACACCTTC. Translation gives CASSQQYYGYTF. J is TRBJ1-2 and V is TRBV12-3 or TRBV12-4; D is undetermined. The CDR3 covers 12 residues. Trimming stripped 6 bases from V and 3 bases from J, with 8 bases between.

The J gene is TRBJ1-5, the V gene TRBV19; D unclear. CDR1 and CDR2 from the germline V gene are LNHDA and SQIVND (reference sequence). V lost 3 bases, J lost 7 bases, and 22 bases lay in between. This CDR3 is 17 amino acids long. CDR3 loop: CASSIPRGQVALQPQHF. CDR3 DNA: TGTGCCAGTAGTATCCCACGTGGGCAGGTCGCGCTCCAGCCCCAGCATTTT.

In this sample, this clone turned up once. The chain employs TRBV13 and TRBJ2-2; no clear D. The CDR3 has 12 amino acids. Deletions cut 5 bases from V and 2 bases from J, with 3 bases between. Looked up from germline, CDR1 is PRHDT and CDR2 is FYEKMQ (reference sequence). The CDR3 coding sequence is TGTGCCAGCAGCCTCAACACCGGGGAGCTGTTTTTT. This translates into CASSLNTGELFF.

The chain employs TRBV2 and TRBJ1-3, with 8 bases aligning to TRBD1. CDR3 size: 14 residues. Germline V lookup: CDR1 SNHLY, CDR2 FYNNEI. The trim removed 7 bases at V and 2 bases at J, leaving 4 bases unmatched. As DNA, the CDR3 is TGTGCCAGCACCCAGACAGGGGCTGGAAACACCATATATTTT. Protein product: CASTQTGAGNTIYF.

In nucleotides, the CDR3 is TGTGCCAGTAGTATCCGGACTTCTAATTCACCCCTCCACTTT. Its translation is CASSIRTSNSPLHF. The chain carries TRBV19 and TRBJ1-6; D is unresolved. The germline V gene has CDR1 LNHDA and CDR2 SQIVND (reference sequence). V was pared by 3 bases and J by 6 bases, with 9 bases between. The CDR3 covers 14 residues.

The CDR3 coding sequence is TGCGCCAGCACCCCTCGGGCAGGGGACAACTATGGCTACACCTTC. Translating it yields CASTPRAGDNYGYTF. This sequence joins TRBV5-1 and TRBJ1-2, with D maybe TRBD1 (6 bases). Germline V lookup: CDR1 SGHRS, CDR2 YFSETQ. The CDR3 has 15 amino acids. The V end lost 6 bases, the J end lost 2 bases, and 17 bases lay between the germline ends.

J is TRBJ2-3 and V is TRBV11-1; 12 positions match TRBD2. The CDR3 is made up of 15 amino acids. CDR1 SGHAT and CDR2 FQDESV come from the germline V gene (reference sequence). V shed 4 bases and J 5 bases; nucleotides not matched to a gene: 4. Here the CDR3 reads CASSSMGLAGDTQYF. The DNA for the CDR3 is TGTGCCAGCAGCTCCATGGGACTAGCGGGAGATACGCAGTATTTT.

This rearrangement joins TRBV27 to TRBJ1-1; 11 bases line up with TRBD1. The CDR3 is 16 residues long. Germline loops: CDR1 MNHEY, CDR2 SMNVEV (reference sequence). The V and J ends lost 3 bases and 4 bases, in that order; junction bases with no gene match: 7. The CDR3 nucleotides are TGTGCCAGCAGTTTGAAGGACAGGGGGCATGGCACTGAAGCTTTCTTT. Residues: CASSLKDRGHGTEAFF.

V and J are TRBV19 and TRBJ2-3, with D perhaps TRBD2 (5 bases). In germline, CDR1 is LNHDA, CDR2 SQIVND (reference sequence). This CDR3 is built from 14 residues. V gave up 2 bases and J gave up 6 bases, with 12 bases separating them. The CDR3 DNA reads TGTGCCAGTAGTATATCACGACGCGGGGATACGCAGTATTTT. Its protein product is CASSISRRGDTQYF.

The sample holds many counts of this clone. This chain joins TRBV6-4 and TRBJ1-4, with 9 bases fitting TRBD1. CDR3 length equals 16 residues. Looked up from germline, CDR1 is MRHNA and CDR2 is SNTAGT. Germline trimming cut 6 bases from V and 3 bases from J; bases unmatched to any gene: 8. The CDR3 spells CASRGTGKVANEKLFF. The CDR3 DNA reads TGTGCCAGCAGGGGGACAGGGAAGGTGGCTAATGAAAAACTGTTTTTT.

The V and J genes are TRBV7-9 and TRBJ1-2; maybe TRBD1 (6 bases). The CDR3 has 14 amino acids. CDR1 SEHNR and CDR2 FQNEAQ come from the germline V gene (reference sequence). Trimming took 5 bases from V and 1 from J, leaving 11 bases between them. CDR3: CASSTYRVNYGYTF. Here the CDR3 DNA reads TGTGCCAGCAGCACGTACAGGGTTAACTATGGCTACACCTTC. The full variable domain, rest sourced from reference TRBV7-9 and TRBJ1-2, is DTGVSQNPRHKITKRGQNVTFRCDPISEHNRLYWYRQTLGQGPEFLTYFQNEAQLEKSRLLSDRFSAERPKGSFSTLEIQRTEQGDSAMYLCASSTYRVNYGYTFGSGTRLTVV.

The chain links TRBV27 to TRBJ2-7; 11 nucleotides match TRBD1. This CDR3 contains 17 residues. In germline, CDR1 is MNHEY, CDR2 SMNVEV (reference sequence). The trim removed 5 bases at V and 3 bases at J, leaving 12 bases unmatched. CDR3 protein: CASSPQDRGRLVYEQYF. The CDR3 nucleotides are TGTGCCAGCAGTCCCCAGGACAGGGGGCGCTTAGTCTACGAGCAGTACTTC.

V usage is TRBV29-1 and J usage is TRBJ1-3, with D tentatively TRBD1 (6 bases). The CDR3 covers 13 residues. The ends were cut back, 8 bases at V and 7 bases at J, with 18 bases in the middle. The germline CDR1 and CDR2 sequences are SQVTM and ANQGSEA. The DNA of the CDR3 is TGCAGCTTCTCCGACAGGCTATTCAACACCATATATTTT. It encodes CSFSDRLFNTIYF.

The chain has TRBV7-2 and TRBJ2-1, with 7 bases fitting TRBD2. Germline-derived CDR1 and CDR2 are SGHTA and FQGNSA. This CDR3 has 17 residues. The trim removed 2 bases at V and 4 bases at J, leaving 11 bases unmatched. The CDR3 region has the DNA TGTGCCAGCAGCTTAAGTGCGGGGGAGATCACATACAATGAGCAGTTCTTC. This gives the protein CASSLSAGEITYNEQFF.